The sequence of this T cell receptor (beta chain) was determined in a study of PD-L1 blockade in urothelial cancer. About the study: At 3 weeks (second dose) and 6 weeks after starting treatment, blood was analyzed. Specimens of blood held a median count of about 140,000 T cells.

The time point: peripheral blood 6 weeks after treatment start. With 1 base clipped from V and 4 bases from J, the junction kept 5 bases outside the gene matches. The CDR3 sequence is 15 residues long. Germline assignment: CDR1 SGHTA and CDR2 FQGNSA. Synthetic analogs of TCR templates were spiked into every PCR. Here immunoSEQ multiplex PCR was the method, and the copy in TCRdb shows in-frame clones only, minus some. Of roughly 45,000 clones listed, 83% are singletons. The chain employs TRBV7-2 and TRBJ2-3, with 7 bases fitting TRBD2. The material sequenced was PBMCs, taken around atezolizumab (anti-PD-L1) treatment. The clonotype originates from a man in his fifties or sixties with urothelial cancer. The CDR3, as DNA: TGTGCCAGCAGCTTAGGGACTAGAGAGCCAGATACGCAGTATTTT. Translated: CASSLGTREPDTQYF.